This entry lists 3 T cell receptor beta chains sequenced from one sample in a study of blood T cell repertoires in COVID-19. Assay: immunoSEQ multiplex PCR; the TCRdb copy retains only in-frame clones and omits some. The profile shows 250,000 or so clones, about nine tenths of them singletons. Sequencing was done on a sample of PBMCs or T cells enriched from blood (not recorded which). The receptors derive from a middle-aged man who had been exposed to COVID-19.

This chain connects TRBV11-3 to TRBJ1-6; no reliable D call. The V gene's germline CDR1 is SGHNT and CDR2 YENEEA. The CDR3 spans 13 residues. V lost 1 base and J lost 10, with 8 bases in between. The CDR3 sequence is CASSLAGDSPLHF. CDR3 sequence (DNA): TGTGCCAGCAGCTTAGCTGGAGACTCACCCCTCCACTTT.

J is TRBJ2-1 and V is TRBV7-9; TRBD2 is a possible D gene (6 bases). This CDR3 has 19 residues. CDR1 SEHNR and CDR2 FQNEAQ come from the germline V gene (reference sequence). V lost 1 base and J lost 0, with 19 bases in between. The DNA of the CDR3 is TGTGCCAGCAGCTTAGTCGGTCTTGGTGGGAGGAGCTCCTACAATGAGCAGTTCTTC. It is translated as CASSLVGLGGRSSYNEQFF.

The CDR3 is CASSPGQATDTQYF. In DNA, the CDR3 is TGTGCCAGCAGCCCGGGACAGGCCACAGATACGCAGTATTTT. The rearrangement links TRBV13 to TRBJ2-3; 8 positions agree with TRBD1. The V and J ends lost 5 bases and 2 bases, in that order; junction bases with no gene match: 3. CDR1 and CDR2 from the germline V gene are PRHDT and FYEKMQ (reference sequence). CDR3 length: 14 amino acids.